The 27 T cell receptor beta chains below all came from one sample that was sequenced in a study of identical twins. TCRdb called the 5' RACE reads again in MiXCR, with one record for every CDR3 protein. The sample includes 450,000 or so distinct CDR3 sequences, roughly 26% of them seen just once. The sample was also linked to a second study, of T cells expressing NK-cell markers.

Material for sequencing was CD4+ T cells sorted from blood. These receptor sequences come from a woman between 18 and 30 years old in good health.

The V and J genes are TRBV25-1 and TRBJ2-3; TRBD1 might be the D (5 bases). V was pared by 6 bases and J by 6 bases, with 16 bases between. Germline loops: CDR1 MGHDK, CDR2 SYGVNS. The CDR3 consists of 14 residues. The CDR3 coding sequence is TGTGCCAGCAGCTCTGGGGCATTCCCCGATACGCAGTATTTT. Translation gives CASSSGAFPDTQYF.

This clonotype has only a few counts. CDR3 DNA sequence: TGCAGTGCTAGAGATCTCAGGGGTCGGAATACGCAGTATTTT. As protein: CSARDLRGRNTQYF. The chain has TRBV20-1 and TRBJ2-3; D may be TRBD1 (6 bases). The CDR3 consists of 14 residues. Germline V gives CDR1 DFQATT, CDR2 SNEGSKA (reference sequence). V was trimmed by 0 bases and J by 7 bases, leaving 14 bases between them.

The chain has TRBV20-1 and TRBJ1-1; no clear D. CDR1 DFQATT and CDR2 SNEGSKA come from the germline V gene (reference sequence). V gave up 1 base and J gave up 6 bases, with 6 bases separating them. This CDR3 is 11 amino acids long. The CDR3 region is CSARGSAEAFF. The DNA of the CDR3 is TGCAGTGCTAGAGGGTCCGCTGAAGCTTTCTTT.

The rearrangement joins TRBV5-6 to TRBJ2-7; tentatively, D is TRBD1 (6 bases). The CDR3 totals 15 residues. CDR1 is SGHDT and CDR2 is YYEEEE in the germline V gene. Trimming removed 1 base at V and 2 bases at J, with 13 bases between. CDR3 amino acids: CASSLFGTPTYEQYF. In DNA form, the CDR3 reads TGTGCCAGCAGCTTGTTCGGGACACCCACCTACGAGCAGTACTTC.

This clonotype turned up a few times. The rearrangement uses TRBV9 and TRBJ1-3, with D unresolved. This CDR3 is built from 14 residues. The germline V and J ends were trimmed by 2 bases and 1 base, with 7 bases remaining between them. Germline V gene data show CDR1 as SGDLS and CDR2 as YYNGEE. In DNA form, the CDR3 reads TGTGCCAGCAGCGTTCAGCAATCTGGAAACACCATATATTTT. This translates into CASSVQQSGNTIYF.

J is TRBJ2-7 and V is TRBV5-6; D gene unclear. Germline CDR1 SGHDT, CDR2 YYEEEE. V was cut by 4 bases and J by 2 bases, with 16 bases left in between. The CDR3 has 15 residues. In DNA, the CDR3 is TGTGCCAGCAGCCCCTGGTCTCGGCCCGCCTACGAGCAGTACTTC. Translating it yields CASSPWSRPAYEQYF.

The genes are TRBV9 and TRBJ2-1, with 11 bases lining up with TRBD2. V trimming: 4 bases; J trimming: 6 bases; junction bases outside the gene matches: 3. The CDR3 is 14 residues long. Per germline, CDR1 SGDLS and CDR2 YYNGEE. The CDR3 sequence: CASSPTSGVNEQFF. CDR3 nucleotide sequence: TGTGCCAGCAGCCCGACTAGCGGGGTCAATGAGCAGTTCTTC. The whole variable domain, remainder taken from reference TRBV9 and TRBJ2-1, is DSGVTQTPKHLITATGQRVTLRCSPRSGDLSVYWYQQSLDQGLQFLIQYYNGEERAKGNILERFSAQQFPDLHSELNLSSLELGDSALYFCASSPTSGVNEQFFGPGTRLTVL.

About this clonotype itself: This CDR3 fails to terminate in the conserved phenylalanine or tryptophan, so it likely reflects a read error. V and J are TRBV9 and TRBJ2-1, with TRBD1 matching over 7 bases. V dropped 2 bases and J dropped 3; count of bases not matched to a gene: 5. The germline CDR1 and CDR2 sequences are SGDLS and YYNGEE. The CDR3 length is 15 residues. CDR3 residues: CASSVRDRVYNEQFL. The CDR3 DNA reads TGTGCCAGCAGCGTCCGGGACAGAGTCTACAATGAGCAGTTCCTC.

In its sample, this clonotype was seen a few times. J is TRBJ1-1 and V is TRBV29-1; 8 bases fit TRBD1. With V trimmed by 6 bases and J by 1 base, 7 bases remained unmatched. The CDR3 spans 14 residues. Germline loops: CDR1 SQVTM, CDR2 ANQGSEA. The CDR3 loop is CSVGPGTGNTEAFF. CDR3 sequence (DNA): TGCAGCGTCGGTCCCGGGACAGGGAACACTGAAGCTTTCTTT.

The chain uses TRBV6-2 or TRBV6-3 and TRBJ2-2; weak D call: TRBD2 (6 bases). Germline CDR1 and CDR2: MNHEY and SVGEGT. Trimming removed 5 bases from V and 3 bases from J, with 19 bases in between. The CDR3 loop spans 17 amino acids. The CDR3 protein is CASSRTPAGRDTGELFF. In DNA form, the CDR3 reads TGTGCCAGCAGTCGTACTCCGGCGGGGCGGGACACCGGGGAGCTGTTTTTT.

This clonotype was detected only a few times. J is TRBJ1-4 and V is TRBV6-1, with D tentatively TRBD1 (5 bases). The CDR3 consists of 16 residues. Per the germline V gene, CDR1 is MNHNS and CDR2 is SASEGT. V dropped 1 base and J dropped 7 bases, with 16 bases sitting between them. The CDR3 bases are TGTGCCAGCAGTGAAGTACTCGCGGCAGGGAGTGAAAAACTGTTTTTT. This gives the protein CASSEVLAAGSEKLFF.

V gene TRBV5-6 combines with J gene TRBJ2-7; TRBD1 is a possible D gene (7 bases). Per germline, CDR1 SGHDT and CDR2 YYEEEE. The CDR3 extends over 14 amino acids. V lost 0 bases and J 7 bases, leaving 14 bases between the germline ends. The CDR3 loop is CASSLVRGVREQYF. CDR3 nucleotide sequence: TGTGCCAGCAGCTTGGTCAGGGGGGTGAGGGAGCAGTACTTC.

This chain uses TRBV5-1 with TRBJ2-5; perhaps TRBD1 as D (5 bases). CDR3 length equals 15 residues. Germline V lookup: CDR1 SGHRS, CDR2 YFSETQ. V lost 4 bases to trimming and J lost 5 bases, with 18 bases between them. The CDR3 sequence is CASSTSTALAETQYF. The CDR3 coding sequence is TGCGCCAGCAGCACCTCGACAGCCCTCGCCGAGACCCAGTACTTC.

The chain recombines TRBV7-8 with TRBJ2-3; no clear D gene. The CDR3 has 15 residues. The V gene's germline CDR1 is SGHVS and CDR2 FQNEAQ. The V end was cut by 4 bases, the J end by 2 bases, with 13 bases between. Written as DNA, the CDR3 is TGTGCCAGCAGCTCGCAGTGGGGATCCACAGATACGCAGTATTTT. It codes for CASSSQWGSTDTQYF.

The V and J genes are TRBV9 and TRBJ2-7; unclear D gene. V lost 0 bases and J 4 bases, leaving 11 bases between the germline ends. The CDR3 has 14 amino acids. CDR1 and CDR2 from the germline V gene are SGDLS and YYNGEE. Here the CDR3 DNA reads TGTGCCAGCAGCGTAGAAGACGAGGATTACGAGCAGTACTTC. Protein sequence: CASSVEDEDYEQYF.

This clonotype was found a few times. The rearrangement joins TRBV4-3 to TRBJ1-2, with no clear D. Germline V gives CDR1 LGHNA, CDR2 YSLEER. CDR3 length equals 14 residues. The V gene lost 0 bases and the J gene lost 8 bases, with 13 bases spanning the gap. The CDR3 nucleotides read TGCGCCAGCAGCCAAGATAAACAGATTTACGGCTACACCTTC. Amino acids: CASSQDKQIYGYTF.

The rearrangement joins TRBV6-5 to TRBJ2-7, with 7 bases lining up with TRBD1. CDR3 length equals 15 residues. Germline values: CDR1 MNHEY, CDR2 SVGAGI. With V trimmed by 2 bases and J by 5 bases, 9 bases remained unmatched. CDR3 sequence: CASSYREGGGHEQYF. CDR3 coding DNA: TGTGCCAGCAGTTACCGTGAAGGGGGCGGTCACGAGCAGTACTTC.

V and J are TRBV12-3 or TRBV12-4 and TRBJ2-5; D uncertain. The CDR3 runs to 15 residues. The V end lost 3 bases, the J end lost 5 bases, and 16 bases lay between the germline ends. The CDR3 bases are TGTGCCAGCAGTTTCCGACCCCAAGCAGGCGAGACCCAGTACTTC. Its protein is CASSFRPQAGETQYF.

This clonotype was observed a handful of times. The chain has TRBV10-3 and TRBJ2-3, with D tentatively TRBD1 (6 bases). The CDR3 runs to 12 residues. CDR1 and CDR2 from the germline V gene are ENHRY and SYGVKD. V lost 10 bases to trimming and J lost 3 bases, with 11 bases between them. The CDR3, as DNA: TGTGCCACCGAAGGGGGTACAGATACGCAGTATTTT. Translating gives CATEGGTDTQYF.

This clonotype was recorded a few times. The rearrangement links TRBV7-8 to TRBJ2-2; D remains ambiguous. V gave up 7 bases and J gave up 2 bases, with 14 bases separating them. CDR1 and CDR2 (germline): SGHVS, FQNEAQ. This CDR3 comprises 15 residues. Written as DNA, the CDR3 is TGTGCCAGCAAAGTGGGTCACAGAAACACCGGGGAGCTGTTTTTT. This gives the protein CASKVGHRNTGELFF.

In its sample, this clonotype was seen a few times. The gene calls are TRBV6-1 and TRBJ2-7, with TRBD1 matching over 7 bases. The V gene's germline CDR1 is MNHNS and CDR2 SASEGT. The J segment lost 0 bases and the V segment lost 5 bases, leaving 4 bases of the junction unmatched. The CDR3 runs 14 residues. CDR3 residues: CASSRTGDSYEQYF. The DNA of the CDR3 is TGTGCCAGCAGTAGGACAGGCGACTCCTACGAGCAGTACTTC.

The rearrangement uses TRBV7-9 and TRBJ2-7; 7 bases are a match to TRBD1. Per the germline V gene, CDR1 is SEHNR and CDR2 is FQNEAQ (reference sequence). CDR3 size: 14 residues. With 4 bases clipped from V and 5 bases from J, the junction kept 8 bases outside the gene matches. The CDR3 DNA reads TGTGCCAGCAGCTCCCACAGGGGACGCAACGAGCAGTACTTC. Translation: CASSSHRGRNEQYF.

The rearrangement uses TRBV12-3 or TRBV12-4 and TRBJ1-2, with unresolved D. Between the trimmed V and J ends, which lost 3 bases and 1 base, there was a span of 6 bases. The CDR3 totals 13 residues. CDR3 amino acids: CASSFRRNYGYTF. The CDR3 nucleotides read TGTGCCAGCAGTTTCCGCCGTAACTATGGCTACACCTTC.

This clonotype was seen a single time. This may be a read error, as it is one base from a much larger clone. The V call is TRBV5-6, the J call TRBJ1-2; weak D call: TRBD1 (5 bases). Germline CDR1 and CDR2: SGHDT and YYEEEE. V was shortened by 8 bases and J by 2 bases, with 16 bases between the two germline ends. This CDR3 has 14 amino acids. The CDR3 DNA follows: TGTGCCAGGAGCCCCGACGGGGCCAACTATGGCTACACCTTC. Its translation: CARSPDGANYGYTF.

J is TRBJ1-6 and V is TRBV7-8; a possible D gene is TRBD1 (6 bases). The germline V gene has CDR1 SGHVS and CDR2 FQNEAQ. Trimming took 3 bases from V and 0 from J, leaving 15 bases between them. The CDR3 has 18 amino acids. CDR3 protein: CASSFRIGGSSYNSPLHF. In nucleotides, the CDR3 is TGTGCCAGCAGCTTCCGTATAGGGGGGAGCTCCTATAATTCACCCCTCCACTTT.

CDR3 loop: CASSSSGTNTGELFF. The CDR3 DNA sequence: TGCGCCAGCAGTTCTAGCGGGACAAACACCGGGGAGCTGTTTTTT. The chain joins TRBV5-1 to TRBJ2-2; 9 bases line up with TRBD2. Germline V gene sequence: CDR1 SGHRS, CDR2 YFSETQ. V was pared by 5 bases and J by 2 bases, with 4 bases of the junction left unmatched. The CDR3 is 15 residues long.

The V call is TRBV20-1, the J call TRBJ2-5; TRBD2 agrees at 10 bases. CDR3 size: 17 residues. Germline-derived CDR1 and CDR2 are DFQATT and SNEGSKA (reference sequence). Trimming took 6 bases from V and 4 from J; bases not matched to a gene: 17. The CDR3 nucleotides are TGCAGTGCCGCAAAGCGGGGGGGCAGTTCTTGGCGAGAGACCCAGTACTTC. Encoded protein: CSAAKRGGSSWRETQYF.